The 13 T cell receptor beta chains presented below share a single source sample, sequenced in a study of blood T cell repertoires in COVID-19 (dated by TCRdb to 2019 to 2021). The protocol used for the library was the immunoSEQ multiplex PCR assay. Held by TCRdb, this immuneACCESS table contains in-frame sequences only and omits some clones. Under half of the omission traces to an unresolved V gene where checked; the cause of the rest is unknown. The sample profile shows 80,000 to 100,000 clones; around 93% of them were found once. In total, the top ten clones hold 1.8% of the sample. Sequencing was done on a sample of peripheral blood. The receptors originated from a human donor with active COVID-19. The donor label of this sample is uncertain.

The chain joins TRBV10-2 to TRBJ2-3; the match to TRBD1 covers 8 bases. CDR1 WSHSY and CDR2 SAAADI come from the germline V gene. The CDR3 spans 16 residues. V shed 2 bases, J shed 4 bases, and the junction held 8 bases outside the gene matches. The CDR3 nucleotides read TGCGCCAGCAGTGAGAACAGGGGGTCTGGGGCAGATACGCAGTATTTT. This codes for CASSENRGSGADTQYF.

The chain recombines TRBV12-1 with TRBJ2-7; the D segment call TRBD1 is taken from the table without a DNA check. TRBV12-1 is classified as a pseudogene. This CDR3 is built from 14 residues. The CDR3 DNA reads TGTGCCAGCAGCTTCGACACTGACTCCTACGAGCAGTACTTC. This gives the protein CASSFDTDSYEQYF.

This sequence joins TRBV5-1 and TRBJ1-1; D is perhaps TRBD1 (6 bases). V was shortened by 2 bases and J by 1 base, with 15 bases between the two germline ends. Germline V gene sequence: CDR1 SGHRS, CDR2 YFSETQ. This CDR3 contains 16 residues. The CDR3 bases are TGCGCCAGCAGCTTAAGACAGGCTCCGAGGAACACTGAAGCTTTCTTT. It translates to CASSLRQAPRNTEAFF.

The chain joins TRBV10-2 to TRBJ2-2; maybe TRBD1 (5 bases). V dropped 7 bases and J dropped 0 bases, with 9 bases sitting between them. From germline, CDR1 is WSHSY and CDR2 SAAADI. This CDR3 contains 14 residues. The CDR3 nucleotides read TGCGCCAGCACGGACACCGCGAACACCGGGGAGCTGTTTTTT. It codes for CASTDTANTGELFF.

The chain links TRBV3-1 (or the pseudogene TRBV3-2) to TRBJ2-7; 8 nucleotides agree with TRBD2. CDR1 and CDR2 from the germline V gene are LGHDT and YNNKEL (reference sequence). Unmatched junction bases numbered 3, after V lost 4 bases and J lost 1 base. The CDR3 totals 14 residues. The CDR3: CASSPGTSSYEQYF. The CDR3 DNA reads TGTGCCAGCAGCCCCGGGACTAGTTCCTACGAGCAGTACTTC.

The chain is built from TRBV5-1 and TRBJ1-2, with a weak D call TRBD1 (5 bases). The CDR3 loop spans 14 amino acids. Between the trimmed V and J ends, which lost 1 base and 4 bases, there was a span of 11 bases. Germline V gives CDR1 SGHRS, CDR2 YFSETQ. CDR3 residues: CASSLPTVRYGYTF. The DNA for the CDR3 is TGCGCCAGCAGCTTGCCGACAGTACGCTATGGCTACACCTTC.

The J gene is TRBJ2-7, the V gene TRBV10-1, with 7 bases matching TRBD1. The J segment lost 2 bases and the V segment lost 2 bases, leaving 6 bases of the junction unmatched. CDR3 size: 15 residues. CDR1 WNHNN and CDR2 SYGVQD come from the germline V gene (reference sequence). In nucleotides, the CDR3 is TGCGCCAGCAGTGAGCGGACAGGTGGGACCTACGAGCAGTACTTC. Encoded protein: CASSERTGGTYEQYF.

The chain combines TRBV15 with TRBJ1-1; the D gene is possibly TRBD1 (5 bases). The V end was cut by 5 bases, the J end by 4 bases, with 14 bases between. The V gene's germline CDR1 is LNHNV and CDR2 YYDKDF (reference sequence). There are 14 residues in the CDR3. The DNA for the CDR3 is TGTGCCACCAGCGGAAGACAGCTACCCACTGAAGCTTTCTTT. Translated: CATSGRQLPTEAFF.

This chain links TRBV5-4 with TRBJ2-2, with D tentatively TRBD1 (6 bases). CDR3 size: 15 residues. Germline CDR1 is SGHNT and CDR2 is YYREEE (reference sequence). The V and J ends lost 4 bases and 4 bases respectively, with 14 bases between them. The CDR3 sequence is CASSGTGTLTGELFF. The CDR3 nucleotides read TGTGCCAGCAGCGGAACCGGGACACTCACCGGGGAGCTGTTTTTT.

The chain employs TRBV19 and TRBJ1-1; 8 bases align to TRBD1. The CDR3 runs to 14 residues. Germline CDR1 LNHDA, CDR2 SQIVND (reference sequence). After removal of 8 bases from V and 4 bases from J, the junction contained 9 bases not matched to a gene. CDR3: CASLQGDGITEAFF. The CDR3 nucleotides read TGTGCCAGTCTACAGGGGGACGGCATCACTGAAGCTTTCTTT.

The V gene is TRBV5-1, the J gene TRBJ2-1; unclear D gene. Deletions cut 10 bases from V and 0 bases from J, with 11 bases between. The germline V gene has CDR1 SGHRS and CDR2 YFSETQ. This CDR3 is 13 amino acids long. CDR3 region: CACKISSYNEQFF. For the CDR3, the DNA is TGCGCCTGCAAAATTAGCTCCTACAATGAGCAGTTCTTC.

The chain links TRBV28 to TRBJ2-3; tentative D call: TRBD1 (6 bases). The CDR3 is 16 residues long. V dropped 7 bases and J dropped 1 base, with 18 bases sitting between them. CDR1 is MDHEN and CDR2 is SYDVKM in the germline V gene. CDR3 amino acids: CASTNPDRYGTDTQYF. In DNA, the CDR3 is TGTGCCAGCACCAACCCCGACAGGTACGGCACAGATACGCAGTATTTT.

V gene TRBV9 combines with J gene TRBJ1-1, with 10 bases fitting TRBD1. CDR3 length: 15 residues. Germline-derived CDR1 and CDR2 are SGDLS and YYNGEE. V was pared by 4 bases and J by 6 bases, with 9 bases of the junction left unmatched. The CDR3: CASSPRDRGYSEAFF. In DNA form, the CDR3 reads TGTGCCAGCAGCCCTCGGGACAGGGGATACTCTGAAGCTTTCTTT.